The rows below give T cell receptor beta chains drawn from one sample of a study of T cells in Graves' hyperthyroidism and ophthalmopathy. TCRdb recomputed calls from the multiplex PCR reads with MiXCR, one row per CDR3 protein. The sample has roughly 700,000 distinct CDR3 sequences, 12% to 15% seen once; the top ten hold 10%. Sequencing was done on a sample of blood. These receptors all come from a woman aged 18 to 35 with Graves' hyperthyroidism. The CDR3 runs from the conserved cysteine through the conserved F or W. D genes are given only for firm matches. Clone size is stated in some rows and not others, as once, few, many or a class when expanded.

clone size	J gene	D gene	V gene	CDR3 DNA	CDR3 protein
many	TRBJ1-2	NA	TRBV6-2/TRBV6-3	TGTGCTACTACGTTACCCGGGGGCGCAGGATATGGCTACACCTTC	CATTLPGGAGYGYTF
many	TRBJ2-7	NA	TRBV15	TGTGCCACCAGCAGAACCCACAGGGAATCTTTCACCCACGAGCAGTACTTC	CATSRTHRESFTHEQYF
NA	TRBJ2-7	NA	TRBV4-3	TGCGCCAGCAGCCAGGGCAGGACCTCCTACGAGCAGTACTTC	CASSQGRTSYEQYF
NA	TRBJ1-4	NA	TRBV6-1	TGTGCAAGCGGGATTGGGGCAACTAATGAAAAACTGTTTTTT	CASGIGATNEKLFF
few	TRBJ2-6	TRBD1	TRBV14	TGTGCCAGCAGCCGGACAGGTTCCGGGGCCAACGTCCTGACTTTC	CASSRTGSGANVLTF
NA	TRBJ2-3	NA	TRBV12-3/TRBV12-4	TGTGCCAGCAGTTTAACCCAGAGCACAGATACGCAGTATTTT	CASSLTQSTDTQYF
few	TRBJ2-7	TRBD1	TRBV5-6	TGTGCCAGCAGCTTCGCGACAGGGGGACGCGAGCAGTACTTC	CASSFATGGREQYF
NA	TRBJ2-2	NA	TRBV18	TGTGCCAGCTCCACTTCCATACCAAGCACCGGGGAGCTGTTTTTT	CASSTSIPSTGELFF
NA	TRBJ2-3	TRBD2	TRBV12-3/TRBV12-4	TGTGCCAGCACCCCATGGGGCAACAGGGGGCTTCATCTAGCGGGAGGGCCGGATACGCAGTATTTT	CASTPWGNRGLHLAGGPDTQYF
NA	TRBJ2-1	NA	TRBV6-1	TGTGCCAGCAGTTTATCGGAAATTTACAATGAGCAGTTCTTC	CASSLSEIYNEQFF
NA	TRBJ1-3	TRBD1	TRBV28	TGTGCCAGCAGTTTATATGGGACAGGTTTAAACACCATATATTTT	CASSLYGTGLNTIYF
few	TRBJ2-2	NA	TRBV20-1	TGCAGTGCTAGGGACGGACCCCGTACCGGGGAGCTGTTTTTT	CSARDGPRTGELFF
many	TRBJ2-5	TRBD2	TRBV20-1	TGCAGTGCTAGTCCCACTAGCGGGAGAGTTGGGGAGACCCAGTACTTC	CSASPTSGRVGETQYF
few	TRBJ2-5	TRBD2	TRBV30	TGTGCCTGGAGTGTAAATGGGGGGGGGACCCAGTACTTC	CAWSVNGGGTQYF
few	TRBJ2-3	TRBD2	TRBV30	TGTGCCTGGAGTCCATATAGCGGGGGAGGCACAGATACGCAGTATTTT	CAWSPYSGGGTDTQYF
many	TRBJ1-1	NA	TRBV20-1	TGCAGTGCTAGACAAGCGGTGGGTGAAGCTTTCTTT	CSARQAVGEAFF
few	TRBJ2-1	TRBD2	TRBV19	TGTGCCAGTAGTATAGATCGGGCTAGCGGTAATGAGCAGTTCTTC	CASSIDRASGNEQFF
NA	TRBJ2-3	TRBD2	TRBV6-1	TGTGCCATACAACCTGGACTAGCGACACTTGAGGATACGCAGTATTTT	CAIQPGLATLEDTQYF
NA	TRBJ2-7	TRBD2	TRBV3-1	TGTGCCAGCAGCCGAAGCGGGAGCCCCTACGAGCAGTACTTC	CASSRSGSPYEQYF
few	TRBJ1-5	NA	TRBV20-1	TGCAGTGCTAGAGATAGCGTAGGGCGTAATCAGCCCCAGCATTTT	CSARDSVGRNQPQHF
many	TRBJ1-1	TRBD1	TRBV7-3	TGTGCCAGCAGCTCCACCGGGACAGGTAAAGCTTTCTTT	CASSSTGTGKAFF
many	TRBJ2-5	TRBD2	TRBV29-1	TGCAGTGTGCTAGGGCGGGAGGGGAACCAAGAGACCCAGTACTTC	CSVLGREGNQETQYF
few	TRBJ1-3	NA	TRBV20-1	TGCAGTGCTAGACATGGGGGGGGAGGTGGAAACACCATATATTTT	CSARHGGGGGNTIYF
many	TRBJ2-7	NA	TRBV30	TGTGCCTGGAGTCCGTCGAGCACCGAGCAGTACTTC	CAWSPSSTEQYF
NA	TRBJ2-3	TRBD2	TRBV6-2/TRBV6-3	TGTGCCAGCAGTTACGTCGGCCCAGCGGGAATCACAGATACGCAGTATTTT	CASSYVGPAGITDTQYF
few	TRBJ2-3	NA	TRBV7-9	TGTGCCAGCAGCTTACTAGGGGGAGAGGATACGCAGTATTTT	CASSLLGGEDTQYF
many	TRBJ1-1	TRBD1	TRBV6-1	TGTGCCAGCAGCTGGGGACAGGTACGGGACACTGAAGCTTTCTTT	CASSWGQVRDTEAFF
many	TRBJ2-5	TRBD2	TRBV7-2	TGTGCCAGCAGCTTAGGTCCTAGCGGGAGGGGAGGAGGGACCCAGTACTTC	CASSLGPSGRGGGTQYF
few	TRBJ2-5	TRBD2	TRBV14	TGTGCCAGCAGCCTCCTGGGACTAGCGGGAGCGAGACATAAAGAGACCCAGTACTTC	CASSLLGLAGARHKETQYF
many	TRBJ2-6	TRBD1	TRBV2	TGTGCCAGCAGTGATACGGTTGGGGCAGGGGGCTCTGGGGCCAACGTCCTGACTTTC	CASSDTVGAGGSGANVLTF
many	TRBJ2-1	TRBD1	TRBV5-1	TGCGCCAGCAGCTTGGGGACAGGGACGCTCAATGAGCAGTTCTTC	CASSLGTGTLNEQFF
NA	TRBJ2-3	TRBD2	TRBV7-3	TGTGCCAGCAGCTCAACTAGCGGGAGGATGGATACGCAGTATTTT	CASSSTSGRMDTQYF
NA	TRBJ1-2	NA	TRBV7-6	TGTGCCAGCAGCCCCAAGGCAGGGTTTGGTGGCTACACCTTC	CASSPKAGFGGYTF
many	TRBJ1-5	TRBD1	TRBV18	TGTGCCAGCTCACCAGGACAGGGTGACCAGCCCCAGCATTTT	CASSPGQGDQPQHF
many	TRBJ1-2	TRBD1	TRBV27	TGTGCCAGCAGCCGCGGGACAGGGGTTGGCTATGGCTACACCTTC	CASSRGTGVGYGYTF
few	TRBJ2-3	NA	TRBV30	TGTGCCTGGAGTGTTGGACCCAGGAGTTCAGATACGCAGTATTTT	CAWSVGPRSSDTQYF
many	TRBJ1-2	NA	TRBV6-1	TGTGCCAGCAGGCAGAAGGGGCACTATGGCTACACCTTC	CASRQKGHYGYTF
once	TRBJ2-7	TRBD2	TRBV4-3	TGCGCCAGCAGCCAAGCGTGGGTTAGCGGGATGATCGGCGAGCAGTACTTC	CASSQAWVSGMIGEQYF
few	TRBJ2-3	TRBD2	TRBV4-1	TGCGCCAGCAGCAGGGACTACCTTAGCACAGATACGCAGTATTTT	CASSRDYLSTDTQYF
NA	TRBJ1-1	NA	TRBV5-1	TGCGCCAGCAACCGGTATTACATGAACACTGAAGCTTTCTTT	CASNRYYMNTEAFF
many	TRBJ1-5	TRBD1	TRBV12-3/TRBV12-4	TGTGCCAGCAGCTACCGGGACAGCGGTGTCAATCAGCCCCAGCATTTT	CASSYRDSGVNQPQHF